Sequencing of this T cell receptor (beta chain) was carried out in a study of control samples from healthy donors and cancer patients. Trimming left V 0 bases short and J 5 bases short, with 15 bases between. The length of the CDR3 is 17 residues. Germline loops: CDR1 KGHDR, CDR2 SFDVKD. The assay was immunoSEQ multiplex PCR, and TCRdb's table has in-frame clones only and misses some. The sample consists of about 57,000 clones, more than 85% of them appearing once. The sequencing input was PBMCs. This chain links TRBV24-1 with TRBJ2-2, with unresolved D. The receptor was isolated from a man younger than 45 with colorectal cancer. CDR3 region: CATSDLTVGLGTGELFF. The CDR3 nucleotides are TGTGCCACCAGTGATTTGACAGTTGGGTTGGGAACCGGGGAGCTGTTTTTT.